This T cell receptor beta chain is drawn from a study of cytomegalovirus exposure and HLA in healthy donors (dated by TCRdb to about 2017). Concerning the study at large: In an earlier analysis of some 550 of the donors, 276 Gb of sequence data and approximately 100 million unique TCR beta sequences from 180 million or so T cells were reported. The later analysis used no new phenotypic data to find candidate immune exposures, relying instead on TCR beta sequences and their occurrence across donors. Roughly five DR-DQ haplotypes were treated as single units for association and clustering because of strong linkage in the cohort. The study aimed to test whether signatures of past pathogen exposure could be identified by cataloging public T cell receptors. Typing coverage varied by locus: about 620-640 donors for A, B, C, DRB1 and DQB1; roughly 500 for DQA1; 600 to 610 for DPA1; approximately 470 for DPB1. High-throughput TCR immunosequencing, statistical association of individual TCRs with disease status, and machine learning were combined to predict cytomegalovirus infection status. Every discovery cohort repertoire had been produced on one sequencing platform. Besides the first cohort of some 670 subjects, a separate validation cohort made up of 95 to 150 different subjects was used. A later genetic analysis took genome-wide SNP genotypes for about three fifths of the 666 donors and used that subset as a discovery cohort. Alongside the repertoire data, information on donor age, sex, ethnicity and CMV serostatus was compiled. In a later analysis, previously published TCR beta repertoires from 666 donors were re-analyzed and high-resolution HLA genotyping was added so that TCR occurrence patterns could be studied. The study used immunosequencing to profile the T cell repertoires of about 670 subjects and linked those repertoires to cytomegalovirus serostatus. Approximately 310 gigabases of sequencing data and tens of millions of unique TCR sequences were included in an early release covering several hundred HLA-typed donors. Both class I and class II loci were covered by HLA typing, at four-digit resolution. Of the roughly 390 genotyped donors, 75% to 85% were placed in the genetic ancestry cluster associated with self-reported Caucasian donors. Among roughly 400 genotyped donors of the cohort, an average of around 250,000 unique TCR beta nucleotide sequences was sequenced per donor, of which about 20% were non-productive. To decide whether each TCR beta V gene segment behaved as functional or pseudogenic, an earlier analysis of several hundred of the donors relied on high-throughput TCR beta sequencing.

CDR1 is given as SGDLS and CDR2 as YYNGEE, both from the germline V gene. V and J are trimmed by 4 bases and 6 bases, and the gene matches miss 10 bases of the junction. From its cysteine to its phenylalanine, the CDR3 spans 15 amino acids. Here the CDR3 DNA is all that survives: 45 bases in frame from base 1. To note about this clone: Its target antigen remains unknown. No quality values exist for individual bases; no much larger clone is one base distant.

The cohort comprised 710 or so healthy bone marrow donors. All cohort members were sampled while nominally healthy, although unrecorded immune exposures were likely present. The donor tested CMV seronegative, placing the donor among the 350 to 400 seronegative members of the cohort. Each donor provided a peripheral blood sample, and peripheral blood mononuclear cells were used for TCR beta sequencing. The Qiagen DNeasy Blood Extraction Kit was used to extract genomic DNA from the blood cell samples. Library prep was done by the immunoSEQ multiplex PCR assay. The multiplex PCR relied on a mix of 60 forward primers for TCR Vbeta segments and 13 reverse primers for TCR Jbeta segments. A multiplex PCR assay on genomic DNA amplified the CDR3 region of rearranged TCR beta genes. On the Illumina HiSeq System, the amplified TCR beta libraries were sequenced as 87-base-pair reads. Per the original workflow: In a later analysis, tens of millions of unique TCR beta chains were counted across the 690 or so repertoires, and roughly 9.9 million of these chains were shared by at least two donors. To remove PCR and sequencing errors, raw reads were error-corrected and collapsed into unique sequences using a nearest-neighbor algorithm that merged closely related sequences. CDR3 sequences were aligned to IMGT reference sequences to assign V, D and J gene segments. For a sequence to be retained, a match of at least six nucleotides was required to both a V gene segment and a J gene segment. Rearrangements were called productive when the CDR3 lacked stop codons and stayed in frame with V and J; all others were non-productive. Following IMGT convention, CDR3 was defined as the stretch from the second conserved V-encoded cysteine up to the conserved J-encoded phenylalanine. Sequences without an unambiguous match to a single V gene segment were excluded from the earlier analysis of 587 of the donors. An earlier analysis of 500 to 600 of the donors classified V segments as functional when productive rearrangements were above 56.7% and as segregating when the standard deviation between donors was above 5%. A statistical classification framework was developed to diagnose cytomegalovirus status using the catalog of TCR beta chain sequences. A later analysis assigned V and J genes by comparing TCR nucleotide sequences with IMGT/GENE-DB human TR gene sequences. In a later analysis, CDR3 sequences and most-parsimonious VDJ recombination scenarios were assigned using the TCRdist pipeline. In a later analysis, each TCR beta chain was defined by its CDR3 amino acid sequence together with its V-gene family, and reads without a unique V-gene family were excluded. A later analysis removed 450 to 600 highly shared, low-generation-probability nucleotide sequences to deal with suspected cross-contamination and a sequencing artifact. For each public chain, a later analysis derived a clonal expansion index from normalized ranks of inferred template counts within each repertoire. Generation probabilities in a later analysis came from a VDJ recombination model fitted to out-of-frame rearrangements, and those results were checked against IGoR. In a later analysis, TCR-TCR, TCR-HLA and TCR-CMV co-occurrence was scored with hypergeometric tests, and a repertoire-size bias correction was applied to TCR pairs. A later analysis estimated false discovery rates by permuting HLA or CMV assignments 20 times. In a later analysis, co-occurring TCRs were grouped with DBSCAN, and TCRdist sequence similarity was added when clustering was performed within HLA-allele-positive subsets. Repertoires with fewer than 30,000 or more than 120,000 public chains were left out of co-occurrence clustering, as were four to six repertoires with anomalous nucleotide sharing. The immuneACCESS repertoire file appears here via TCRdb, limited to in-frame rearrangements. These files lack a portion of the clones; in checked studies, under half of the deficit traces to unresolved V genes, and the cause of the others is not known. Clone size and V and J calls were adopted from that table, with D and trimming inferred from the DNA. This sample lists approximately 150,000 clones; approximately 80% were detected once. 4.5% of the sample lies in the top ten.

What the study reported, not specific to this receptor: The authors suggested that the approach could potentially be extended to other disease states and immunological phenotypes. Because HLA typing was missing for some donors at each locus, association tests included only the typed subset. Specific HLA alleles were associated with over 15,000 TCR beta sequences at a false discovery rate of 0.05 in a later analysis. Compared with the roughly 720-donor mean, donors in an Asian-associated ancestry cluster had fewer N-insertions in productive TCRs, according to a later genetic analysis. In a later analysis, most CMV-associated TCR beta chains were found to appear HLA-restricted, with HLA associations seemingly driven largely by CMV exposure. According to a later analysis, parvovirus B19, influenza, CMV and Epstein-Barr virus appeared linked to several top co-occurrence clusters. Some IMGT-functional V segments, including TRBV6-2 and TRBV6-3, could not be told apart with the 87-base-pair reads, so those segments were excluded. Linkage disequilibrium might explain the correlated functional status among segregating V segments, but an unknown experimental factor could not be excluded. According to a later analysis, TCR association rates differed among HLA loci, with DRB1 alleles showing the most associated TCRs and HLA-C alleles showing the fewest. Compared with equally common non-associated chains, HLA-associated TCR beta chains in a later analysis were more clonally expanded and had lower generation probabilities. The study listed 150 to 200 TCR beta chains as associated with cytomegalovirus. In both the original and validation cohorts, the classifier was reported to diagnose cytomegalovirus status with high specificity and sensitivity. Presence/absence analyses assumed roughly uniform sequencing depth across donors, an assumption that may not hold. Because counts were too low, about 15 rarely observed V segments, including chromosome 9 orphons, were left out of the earlier analysis of over 550 of the donors. In vitro tests confirmed that three of the cytomegalovirus-associated TCR beta chains recognize cytomegalovirus antigens. This cohort had only TCR beta chains sequenced, and the lack of alpha or paired-chain data limited which features could be detected. When HLA alleles, especially DR and DQ, strongly co-occurred, attributing TCR associations to individual alleles was difficult. Broadly in line with IMGT annotations, most TCR beta V segments showed up in productive rearrangements about 87% or about 30% of the time in an earlier analysis of 587 of the donors. A further reported finding was that TCR beta sequences accurately predicted the HLA-A and HLA-B alleles for most subjects in the first cohort. A cluster of highly shared sequence variants was judged likely to be a technical artifact of the sequencing pipeline. Most TCR sequences were observed very rarely across donors, whereas some public TCRs were present in many individuals. An association between a missense DCLRE1C variant and V-gene and J-gene trimming of TCR beta chains was found in a later genetic analysis and replicated in an independent cohort. The only immune exposure information available for the cohort was CMV serostatus.

This clonotype was obtained from a man aged 35-49 years in good health and CMV-seronegative. Sequences were obtained from PBMCs. The chain is assembled from TRBV9 and TRBJ1-5; 7 bases in the junction line up with TRBD1. The DNA reads TGTGCCAGCAGCCCTGATACAGGGGCAATTCAGCCCCAGCATTTT. Protein translation: CASSPDTGAIQPQHF.